This T cell receptor (beta chain) is from a study of T cells in localized non-small cell lung cancer. Whole-study results and caveats: Paired adjacent lung recovered a median around 62 of the top 100 tumor clones. The study found T cell clonality highest in uninvolved adjacent lung, above tumor. Only one tumor region was sequenced, so heterogeneity remains possible.

Details on this clone: No antigen is known for it.

This CDR3 is 14 amino acids long. V lost 0 bases and J lost 6; bases outside the gene matches: 4. Germline V lookup: CDR1 SGHNT, CDR2 YYREEE (reference sequence). Profiled with immunoSEQ multiplex PCR; TCRdb holds only in-frame clones, not every one. Of roughly 28,000 clones listed, roughly 87% are singletons. This receptor was obtained from an older male donor with stage I lung adenocarcinoma. Source: peripheral blood, taken before any cancer treatment. The chain links TRBV5-4 to TRBJ2-7, with TRBD1 matching over 9 bases. For the CDR3, the DNA is TGTGCCAGCAGCTTGGGGGGGACAGGGCCCGAGCAGTACTTC. This codes for CASSLGGTGPEQYF.